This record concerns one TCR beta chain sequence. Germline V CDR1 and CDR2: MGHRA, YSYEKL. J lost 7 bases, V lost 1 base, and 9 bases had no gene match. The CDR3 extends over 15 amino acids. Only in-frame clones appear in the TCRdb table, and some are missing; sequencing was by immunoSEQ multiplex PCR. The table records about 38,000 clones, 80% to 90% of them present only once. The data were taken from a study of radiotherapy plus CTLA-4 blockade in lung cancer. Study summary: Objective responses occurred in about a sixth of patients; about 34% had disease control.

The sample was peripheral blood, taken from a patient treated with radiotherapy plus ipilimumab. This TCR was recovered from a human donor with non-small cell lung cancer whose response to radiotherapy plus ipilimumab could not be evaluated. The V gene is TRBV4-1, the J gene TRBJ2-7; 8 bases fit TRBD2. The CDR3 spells CASSQVTAGGREQYF. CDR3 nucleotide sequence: TGCGCCAGCAGCCAAGTAACCGCGGGGGGAAGGGAGCAGTACTTC.